This T cell receptor beta chain was observed in a study of human T cells and chemical hapten exposure. As for treatment: therapeutic diphenylcyclopropenone sensitization with weekly scalp DPC. The study used a library that attached unique molecular identifiers to individual cDNA molecules. TCRdb re-derived calls from the reads in MiXCR, one entry per CDR3 protein. The sample consists of around 5,000 distinct CDR3 sequences, about 60% of them appearing once. The V end lost 4 bases, the J end lost 5 bases, and 14 bases lay between the germline ends. CDR1 SEHNR and CDR2 FQNEAQ come from the germline V gene (reference sequence). The CDR3 runs 14 residues.

The sequencing used whole blood, collected before DPC sensitization or 2, 6, or about 24 weeks after (not recorded which). This chain joins TRBV7-9 and TRBJ2-5, with D perhaps matching TRBD2 (6 bases). This TCR was sampled from an adult with alopecia areata. Some clones in this sample may be carry-over from other donors' samples. This table probably holds off-target reads from a library built for another chain. In nucleotides, the CDR3 is TGTGCCAGCAGCTGGGCCCAGGGAGGCGAGACCCAGTACTTC. Its protein is CASSWAQGGETQYF.